This is a list of T cell receptor beta chains from one sample in a study of shared clonotypes between healthy human individuals. This table comes from immunoSEQ multiplex PCR, and its TCRdb copy is limited to in-frame clones, with some not included. The repertoire includes 1,400,000 or so clones, about 98.5% of them detected once, and under 0.45% sits in the top ten. Sequencing used naive CD4+ T cells sorted from blood. These receptors all come from a man aged 30 to 45 in good health. CDR3s include the opening cysteine and the closing phenylalanine or tryptophan. D genes are given only for firm matches. Some rows have no size entry. The others give once, few or many, or a class for an expanded clone.

v_gene	abundance	d_gene	j_gene	CDR3nt	CDR3aa
TRBV19	-	TRBD1	TRBJ2-7	TGTGCCAGTAGAACAACGGGACAGGGTTCCAACGAGCAGTACTTC	CASRTTGQGSNEQYF
TRBV5-1	-	TRBD1	TRBJ1-1	TGCGCCAGCAGCCAAGGGACAGGGATGAACACTGAAGCTTTCTTT	CASSQGTGMNTEAFF
TRBV27	-	TRBD1	TRBJ2-6	TGTGCCAGCAATCTACGCTACAGGGGGTTTGGGGCCAACGTCCTGACTTTC	CASNLRYRGFGANVLTF
TRBV28	-	-	TRBJ1-4	TGTGCCAGCAGTTTATTACCTAATGAAAAACTGTTTTTT	CASSLLPNEKLFF
TRBV27	-	-	TRBJ2-2	TGTGCCAGCAGCCGGGCCAGCGGGCGCACCGGGGAGCTGTTTTTT	CASSRASGRTGELFF
TRBV2	-	-	TRBJ2-1	TGTGCCAGCAGGGATCTACGGGAGGGGGCTTACAATGAGCAGTTCTTC	CASRDLREGAYNEQFF
TRBV28	-	-	TRBJ2-7	TGTGCCAGCCTCGCCGGGACGAGTAGGGGTCAGCAGTACTTC	CASLAGTSRGQQYF
TRBV6-5	-	TRBD2	TRBJ2-7	TGTGCCAGCAGAGCCACCTTAGCGGGAGCCTACGAGCAGTACTTC	CASRATLAGAYEQYF
TRBV5-1	-	-	TRBJ2-6	TGCGCCAGCAGCTTGGTTATAACAGGTCCGGGATCTGGGGCCAACGTCCTGACTTTC	CASSLVITGPGSGANVLTF
TRBV7-9	-	-	TRBJ1-1	TGTGCCAGCAGCGCAGGGAGCGAGAACACTGAAGCTTTCTTT	CASSAGSENTEAFF
TRBV29-1	-	-	TRBJ1-1	TGCAGCGCCGGCCGGCAGGGTGGAGGCACTGAAGCTTTCTTT	CSAGRQGGGTEAFF
TRBV27	-	TRBD2	TRBJ2-6	TGTGCCAGCAGTTTCCGACTAGCGGGAGACTGGTCTGGGGCCAACGTCCTGACTTTC	CASSFRLAGDWSGANVLTF
TRBV27	-	-	TRBJ1-2	TGTGCCAGCAGTTTGGGACGTGGCTATGGCTACACCTTC	CASSLGRGYGYTF
TRBV5-1	-	-	TRBJ1-1	TGCGCCAGCAGCTTGGAACAGGGCCCGCGGAACACTGAAGCTTTCTTT	CASSLEQGPRNTEAFF
TRBV10-1	once	TRBD2	TRBJ2-1	TGCGCCAGCAGTGAGAAGATACTAGCGGCCTACAATGAGCAGTTCTTC	CASSEKILAAYNEQFF
TRBV5-1	-	-	TRBJ2-1	TGCGCCAGCAGCCTTAGACCCGGGACACTCAGCAACAATGAGCAGTTCTTC	CASSLRPGTLSNNEQFF
TRBV7-9	-	-	TRBJ1-4	TGTGCCAGCAGCTCAGCAGACAGAATACTTAATGAAAAACTGTTTTTT	CASSSADRILNEKLFF
TRBV6-1	-	-	TRBJ2-7	TGTGCCAGCAGTGAGGTCCGAAACTCCTACGAGCAGTACTTC	CASSEVRNSYEQYF
TRBV5-1	-	-	TRBJ2-7	TGCGCCAGCAGCTTGGCGGGGAGCCTACCCGAGCAGTACTTC	CASSLAGSLPEQYF
TRBV7-2	-	-	TRBJ1-2	TGTGCCAGCAGCTTGGAATGGGTTACGACAGACAAGAAGAACTATGGCTACACCTTC	CASSLEWVTTDKKNYGYTF
TRBV2	-	TRBD1	TRBJ2-7	TGTGCCAGCAGTGAATTTGGCAGGACAGGGGGGCCACAGTACTTC	CASSEFGRTGGPQYF
TRBV5-5	-	TRBD2	TRBJ2-7	TGTGCCAGCAGTCGTGTGGGACTAGCGGCAACCTACGAGCAGTACTTC	CASSRVGLAATYEQYF
TRBV7-9	-	-	TRBJ1-1	TGTGCCAGCAGCTTAAAGATCCTGGGCGGGACTGAAGCTTTCTTT	CASSLKILGGTEAFF